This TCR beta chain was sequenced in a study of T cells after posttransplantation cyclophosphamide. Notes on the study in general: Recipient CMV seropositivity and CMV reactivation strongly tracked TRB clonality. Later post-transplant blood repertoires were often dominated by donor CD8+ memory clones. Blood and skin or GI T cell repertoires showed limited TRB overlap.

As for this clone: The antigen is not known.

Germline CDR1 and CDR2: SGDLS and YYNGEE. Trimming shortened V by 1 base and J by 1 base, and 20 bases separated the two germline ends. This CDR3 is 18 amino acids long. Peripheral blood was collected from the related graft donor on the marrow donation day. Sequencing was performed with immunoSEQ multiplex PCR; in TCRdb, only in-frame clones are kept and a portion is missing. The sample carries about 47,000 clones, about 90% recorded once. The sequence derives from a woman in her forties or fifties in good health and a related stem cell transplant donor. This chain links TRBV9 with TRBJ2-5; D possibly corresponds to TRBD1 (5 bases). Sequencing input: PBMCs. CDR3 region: CASSVSSLGVRAQETQYF. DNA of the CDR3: TGTGCCAGCAGCGTATCCTCCTTAGGGGTACGCGCCCAAGAGACCCAGTACTTC.